The clone carrying this TCR beta chain showed up just a few times. The target antigen is unknown. The sample belongs to a study of identical twins. TCRdb re-derived calls from the 5' RACE reads in MiXCR, one entry per CDR3 protein. This table has some 730,000 distinct CDR3 sequences, roughly 18% appearing once. V lost 6 bases and J lost 2; bases outside the gene matches: 7. The CDR3 sequence is 15 residues long. From germline, CDR1 is MNHEY and CDR2 SVGEGT. General study results and limits: Invariant MAIT and iNKT cells are populations that could partly confound zero-insertion analyses. Within cord blood, abundant beta clonotypes carried fewer insertions, but memory repertoires showed no such trend. Findings came from cross-sectional statistics, without long-term follow-up of donors.

These data are also associated with another study on T cells expressing NK-cell markers. From that second work: Repertoire data for TCR beta were derived from sorted T cells (CD3+CD56+NKG2C+, CD3+CD56+NKG2C- and CD3+CD56-NKG2C+).

The specimen sequenced was PBMCs. This chain links TRBV6-2 or TRBV6-3 with TRBJ2-1, with 7 bases matching TRBD2. The sequence was collected from a woman aged 18-29 years in good health. CDR3 DNA sequence: TGTGCCAGCAGAAACGGGGGGAGGGCCTACAATGAGCAGTTCTTC. Translation: CASRNGGRAYNEQFF.